These 16 T cell receptor beta chains were sequenced from one sample in a study of technical replicates of blood from several donors. Only in-frame clones appear in the TCRdb table, and some are missing; sequencing was by immunoSEQ multiplex PCR. The repertoire has about 80,000 clones, around nine tenths of them found once; the top ten carry about 0.4%. The sample was T cells isolated from PBMCs. Receptors were obtained from a human donor in good health.

The chain joins TRBV27 to TRBJ1-2; TRBD1 matches at 7 bases. CDR3 length equals 15 residues. Germline trimming cut 6 bases from V and 2 bases from J; bases unmatched to any gene: 9. The germline CDR1 and CDR2 sequences are MNHEY and SMNVEV (reference sequence). DNA of the CDR3: TGTGCCAGCAGCACCGGGGACAGCCTAAACTATGGCTACACCTTC. Translation gives CASSTGDSLNYGYTF.

This rearrangement joins TRBV27 to TRBJ1-5; D not certain. The V gene's germline CDR1 is MNHEY and CDR2 SMNVEV (reference sequence). V gave up 3 bases and J gave up 7 bases, with 10 bases separating them. This CDR3 has 13 amino acids. The CDR3 sequence is CASSFDAVQPQHF. CDR3 bases: TGTGCCAGCAGTTTCGACGCGGTGCAGCCCCAGCATTTT.

The CDR3, as DNA: TGCGCCAGCAGCCCAGGGCAGGGGATGGAGACCCAGTACTTC. Translation: CASSPGQGMETQYF. The chain employs TRBV4-1 and TRBJ2-5; tentatively, D is TRBD1 (6 bases). The V and J ends lost 4 bases and 5 bases respectively, with 14 bases between them. The CDR3 is made up of 14 amino acids. Germline loops: CDR1 MGHRA, CDR2 YSYEKL.

A single count supports this clone. The chain couples TRBV25-1 to TRBJ2-2, with 7 bases fitting TRBD2. Germline lookup yields CDR1 MGHDK and CDR2 SYGVNS. Unmatched junction bases numbered 7, after V lost 4 bases and J lost 5 bases. The CDR3 runs 15 residues. As DNA, the CDR3 is TGTGCCAGCAGTGTTCCTAGCGGAGAGACCGGGGAGCTGTTTTTT. It is translated as CASSVPSGETGELFF.

This chain joins TRBV9 and TRBJ1-1; 7 bases fit TRBD1. CDR1 SGDLS and CDR2 YYNGEE come from the germline V gene. The CDR3 contains 13 residues. The V gene end was trimmed by 0 bases and the J gene end by 4 bases; junction bases not matched to a gene: 0. In nucleotides, the CDR3 is TGTGCCAGCAGCGTAGGGGACAGCACTGAAGCTTTCTTT. It yields the protein CASSVGDSTEAFF.

This clone has just a few counts. The chain has TRBV5-4 and TRBJ2-5; D gene uncertain. This CDR3 is 14 amino acids long. V gave up 5 bases and J gave up 4 bases, with 15 bases separating them. Germline V CDR1 and CDR2: SGHNT, YYREEE (reference sequence). The chain's CDR3 is CASRSSRILETQYF. CDR3 nucleotide sequence: TGTGCCAGCAGATCCTCCAGGATATTAGAGACCCAGTACTTC.

The chain uses TRBV30 and TRBJ2-5; 7 nucleotides align to TRBD2. This CDR3 spans 12 amino acids. From germline, CDR1 is GTSNPN and CDR2 SVGIG (reference sequence). J gave up 1 base and V 5 bases, and 1 base lay outside the gene matches. As DNA, the CDR3 is TGTGCCTGGTCTAGCGGCCAAGAGACCCAGTACTTC. It encodes CAWSSGQETQYF. The full variable domain, completed using reference TRBV30 and TRBJ2-5, is SQTIHQWPATLVQPVGSPLSLECTVEGTSNPNLYWYRQAAGRGLQLLFYSVGIGQISSEVPQNLSASRPQDRQFILSSKKLLLSDSGFYLCAWSSGQETQYFGPGTRLLVL.

The J gene is TRBJ2-7, the V gene TRBV6-5; 10 bases map to TRBD2. J gave up 2 bases and V 7 bases, and 5 bases lay outside the gene matches. Looked up from germline, CDR1 is MNHEY and CDR2 is SVGAGI. This CDR3 is 14 amino acids long. The CDR3 reads CASKREGWTYEQYF. In nucleotides, the CDR3 is TGTGCCAGCAAGCGGGAGGGATGGACCTACGAGCAGTACTTC.

The chain combines TRBV20-1 with TRBJ1-1; D is ambiguous. CDR3 size: 11 residues. Germline V lookup: CDR1 DFQATT, CDR2 SNEGSKA (reference sequence). V was pared by 3 bases and J by 9 bases, with 11 bases between. This chain's CDR3 is CSAREGGKAFF. For the CDR3, the DNA is TGCAGTGCTAGGGAGGGAGGGAAAGCTTTCTTT.

V and J are TRBV30 and TRBJ2-5; TRBD2 is a possible D gene (5 bases). The CDR3 has 14 residues. The V end lost 1 base, the J end lost 1 base, and 10 bases lay between the germline ends. Germline lookup yields CDR1 GTSNPN and CDR2 SVGIG (reference sequence). The CDR3, as DNA: TGTGCCTGGAGTGCCGGGGTGCTCCAAGAGACCCAGTACTTC. Translating gives CAWSAGVLQETQYF.

This chain connects TRBV19 to TRBJ1-1; D might be TRBD1 (6 bases). Trimming stripped 3 bases from V and 0 bases from J, with 8 bases between. The CDR3 has 14 residues. The germline V gene has CDR1 LNHDA and CDR2 SQIVND (reference sequence). The CDR3 bases are TGTGCCAGTAGTATTCAGGGGTTGAACACTGAAGCTTTCTTT. Its protein is CASSIQGLNTEAFF.

This rearrangement joins TRBV6-1 to TRBJ1-4; TRBD1 might be the D (6 bases). This CDR3 spans 15 amino acids. CDR1 and CDR2 (germline): MNHNS, SASEGT. V lost 4 bases, J lost 7 bases, and 16 bases lay in between. The CDR3 DNA reads TGTGCCAGCAGTGTCAAGGGGGGGATTGGTGAAAAACTGTTTTTT. Amino acids: CASSVKGGIGEKLFF.

This chain connects TRBV2 to TRBJ2-5; D is unresolved. The CDR3 has 11 residues. Per the germline V gene, CDR1 is SNHLY and CDR2 is FYNNEI. The V end lost 4 bases, the J end lost 5 bases, and 5 bases lay between the germline ends. The CDR3 DNA sequence: TGTGCCAGCAGTGCCGGTGAGACCCAGTACTTC. Residues: CASSAGETQYF.

The chain recombines TRBV10-1 with TRBJ2-1; 7 bases are shared with TRBD2. With 8 bases clipped from V and 4 bases from J, the junction kept 14 bases outside the gene matches. This CDR3 has 16 residues. Germline lookup yields CDR1 WNHNN and CDR2 SYGVQD (reference sequence). The CDR3 is CASLTELAGLYNEQFF. The CDR3 coding sequence is TGCGCCAGCCTGACGGAGTTAGCGGGCCTATACAATGAGCAGTTCTTC.

CDR3: CASSLGAYWAGAFF. The CDR3 DNA follows: TGTGCCAGCAGCCTAGGGGCTTATTGGGCGGGGGCTTTCTTT. The rearrangement joins TRBV7-2 to TRBJ1-1; D may be TRBD1 (5 bases). The germline CDR1 and CDR2 sequences are SGHTA and FQGNSA. The V gene lost 5 bases and the J gene lost 11 bases, with 21 bases spanning the gap. The CDR3 has 14 residues.

This chain joins TRBV2 and TRBJ2-7; TRBD1 agrees at 8 bases. The CDR3 is 13 residues long. The germline V gene has CDR1 SNHLY and CDR2 FYNNEI. V lost 6 bases, J lost 3 bases, and 4 bases stayed unmatched. CDR3 nucleotide sequence: TGTGCCAGCAGCCCACAGGGGGGCTACGAGCAGTACTTC. Its translation is CASSPQGGYEQYF.